This is a list of T cell receptor beta chains from one sample in a study of shared clonotypes between healthy human individuals. Produced via immunoSEQ multiplex PCR; TCRdb's table is partial and in-frame only. The sample lists a few million clones; more than 80% were seen once. What was sequenced was naive CD4+ T cells from PBMCs. The receptors stem from a man between 18 and 29 years old in good health. Some clones in this sample may be carry-over from other donors' samples. Both conserved end residues are part of each CDR3. D genes are given only for firm matches. Rows give clone size only sometimes, using once, few, many, or a class for an expanded clone.

V	size	J	D	DNA	CDR3
TRBV7-6	-	TRBJ2-7	TRBD1	TGTGCCAGCAGCTTAGAAGGGACAGGGGTTGAGCAGTACTTC	CASSLEGTGVEQYF
TRBV5-1	-	TRBJ2-1	-	TGCGCCAGCAGCTCGGCAGGGAGTACCTACAATGAGCAGTTCTTC	CASSSAGSTYNEQFF
TRBV7-8	once	TRBJ2-1	TRBD2	TGTGCCAGCAGACAAGCCCGAACTAGCGGGAGGATCCCCTACAATGAGCAGTTCTTC	CASRQARTSGRIPYNEQFF
TRBV5-1	-	TRBJ2-2	-	TGCGCCAGCAGCTTGGAGCCGCCCCCGAACACCGGGGAGCTGTTTTTT	CASSLEPPPNTGELFF
TRBV11-2	-	TRBJ1-1	-	TGTGCCAGCAGCTTAGACGGTGCGGACAGATACGAAACTTCTGAAGCTTTCTTT	CASSLDGADRYETSEAFF
TRBV29-1	-	TRBJ2-3	TRBD1	TGCAGCGTGCCACAGGGGCCCACAGATACGCAGTATTTT	CSVPQGPTDTQYF
TRBV5-1	once	TRBJ2-7	-	TGCGCCAGCAGCTCTAGCCTAAGAGGGCGCTCCTACGAGCAGTACTTC	CASSSSLRGRSYEQYF
TRBV5-1	-	TRBJ1-5	TRBD1	TGCGCCAGCAGCCGGGCAGGGGGCGACGGACAGCCCCAGCATTTT	CASSRAGGDGQPQHF
TRBV5-4	-	TRBJ2-3	-	TGTGCCAGCAGCTTGCCGGGGACGGCAGATACGCAGTATTTT	CASSLPGTADTQYF
TRBV18	-	TRBJ1-2	-	TGTGCCAGCTCACGCGACAGACGAGCGGATGGCTACACCTTC	CASSRDRRADGYTF
TRBV7-3	-	TRBJ2-5	-	TGTGCCAGCAGCTTACAGGGGCGCTTAGAGACCCAGTACTTC	CASSLQGRLETQYF
TRBV7-6	once	TRBJ2-7	-	TGTGCCAGCAGCTTAGTGGTCAACGGCGAGCAGTACTTC	CASSLVVNGEQYF
TRBV5-6	-	TRBJ1-3	-	TGTGCCAGCAGCTTGCGACGGAGCTCTGGAAACACCATATATTTT	CASSLRRSSGNTIYF
TRBV7-3	-	TRBJ2-7	TRBD1	TGTGCCAGCAGCTCCTCCGGGACAGGCCTATACGAGCAGTACTTC	CASSSSGTGLYEQYF
TRBV7-9	-	TRBJ2-7	TRBD2	TGTGCCAGCAGCTCAAACGGGGGGACTTCCTACGAGCAGTACTTC	CASSSNGGTSYEQYF
TRBV19	few	TRBJ1-1	-	TGTGCCAGTAGTATAGATCGGGCCAGGGGACTGAACACTGAAGCTTTCTTT	CASSIDRARGLNTEAFF